Presented here are 6 T cell receptor beta chains from one specimen sequenced in a study of Ad26.COV2.S vaccination and SARS-CoV-2 variants. The protocol was immunoSEQ multiplex PCR, while the TCRdb copy is restricted to in-frame clones and leaves out a portion. Found here are 350,000 to 550,000 clones, 89% of them singletons; the top ten hold 2% to 3%. This sample's treatment: about 20 received Ad26.COV2.S at low or high dose, single or two shots; roughly 5 received placebo; per-sample allocation not given. Sampling happened 63 days after the first vaccine or placebo injection. The sample in question was peripheral blood, obtained in a trial of Ad26.COV2.S vaccine versus placebo. The receptors stem from a person between 18 and 65 years old who received the Ad26.COV2.S COVID-19 vaccine or a placebo.

The chain links TRBV7-2 to TRBJ2-7, with D possibly being TRBD2 (5 bases). This CDR3 is 13 amino acids long. Trimming took off 6 bases at V and 3 bases at J, with 12 bases between the two ends. Germline CDR1 is SGHTA and CDR2 is FQGNSA. This chain's CDR3 is CASREGPFYEQYF. The DNA of the CDR3 is TGTGCCAGCAGAGAGGGTCCGTTCTACGAGCAGTACTTC. Complete variable domain (other parts from reference TRBV7-2 and TRBJ2-7): GAGVSQSPSNKVTEKGKDVELRCDPISGHTALYWYRQSLGQGLEFLIYFQGNSAPDKSGLPSDRFSAERTGGSVSTLTIQRTQQEDSAVYLCASREGPFYEQYFGPGTRLTVT.

The V and J genes are TRBV27 and TRBJ1-4; D not resolved. Trimming shortened V by 8 bases and J by 3 bases, and 10 bases separated the two germline ends. The CDR3 is made up of 13 amino acids. Germline V gene lookup returns CDR1 MNHEY and CDR2 SMNVEV (reference sequence). As DNA, the CDR3 is TGTGCCAGCTCCGGAAAACCTAATGAAAAACTGTTTTTT. It yields the protein CASSGKPNEKLFF.

V usage is TRBV29-1 and J usage is TRBJ2-3; no definite D call. V was pared by 3 bases and J by 6 bases, with 16 bases between. Germline CDR1 reads SQVTM; CDR2 reads ANQGSEA. The CDR3 totals 14 residues. This CDR3 reads CSVEAAAPGDTQYF. As DNA, the CDR3 is TGCAGCGTTGAGGCCGCGGCGCCTGGGGATACGCAGTATTTT.

The V and J genes are TRBV13 and TRBJ2-1; 8 bases agree with TRBD1. The V segment lost 1 base and the J segment 8 bases; nucleotides outside the gene matches: 7. Germline CDR1 PRHDT, CDR2 FYEKMQ (reference sequence). The CDR3 is 15 residues long. DNA of the CDR3: TGTGCCAGCAGCTTAGATCCAGGGGGCAGCTATGAGCAGTTCTTC. Translated: CASSLDPGGSYEQFF.

The chain couples TRBV6-5 to TRBJ1-1; possible D gene TRBD1, 6 bases. V gave up 6 bases and J gave up 8 bases, with 19 bases separating them. CDR1 is MNHEY and CDR2 is SVGAGI in the germline V gene. This CDR3 contains 14 residues. CDR3 in amino acids: CASRSDIQGSEAFF. The CDR3 DNA follows: TGTGCCAGCAGGTCAGACATACAGGGTTCCGAAGCTTTCTTT.

The table lists this clone with a count of one. CDR3 residues: CSVEKGQGGEKQFF. The CDR3 region has the DNA TGCAGCGTTGAAAAGGGACAGGGAGGAGAGAAGCAGTTCTTC. The chain uses TRBV29-1 and TRBJ2-1; 9 nucleotides agree with TRBD1. This CDR3 is 14 amino acids long. Trimming took 2 bases from V and 11 from J; bases not matched to a gene: 10. Per the germline V gene, CDR1 is SQVTM and CDR2 is ANQGSEA.